The entry that follows covers one TCR beta chain sequence. The data derive from a study of blood T cell repertoires in COVID-19. As for the study in general: Sites in the United States, Italy and Spain provided acute and convalescent COVID-19 samples. PBMCs, B-cell-depleted T cells, or T cells were the source of the cDNA or gDNA that made up the material.

Germline-derived CDR1 and CDR2 are MNHEY and SMNVEV (reference sequence). The CDR3 has 15 residues. With 2 bases removed from V and 0 bases from J, the gap between germline ends came to 11 bases. Under the authors' procedure: Nucleated cell counts were estimated from reference gene primer amplification. Data came from immunoSEQ multiplex PCR; TCRdb stores just in-frame clones and leaves some out. The V and J calls and clone size come from that table; D and trimming were worked out from the DNA. The table lists about 120,000 clones, roughly three quarters of them singletons. The sequence came from a human donor in a cohort sampled during active COVID-19. Sequencing used peripheral blood. The chain joins TRBV27 to TRBJ2-7, with D perhaps matching TRBD1 (6 bases). CDR3: CASSLTGSRSYEQYF. The CDR3 nucleotides are TGTGCCAGCAGTTTAACAGGGAGCCGCTCCTACGAGCAGTACTTC.